These T cell receptor beta chains were read from a single sample in a study of T cell responses to AZD1222 COVID-19 vaccine. Profiled with immunoSEQ multiplex PCR; TCRdb holds only in-frame clones, not every one. The data show about 220,000 clones, approximately 94% seen once. The sample consisted of peripheral blood, taken on day 0 of MenACWY control vaccination. Source of these receptors: an adult in good health. The conserved cysteine and the conserved F or W are not part of the CDR3 here. Each record gives: V gene, clone size, CDR3 length, J gene, CDR3 protein. Not every row has a clone size; where given, it reads once, few, many or a size class.

>TRBV6-2/TRBV6-3|NA|11|TRBJ1-5
ASSREGREPQH
>TRBV4-1|NA|14|TRBJ1-2
ASSQDRGVPVDGYT
>TRBV5-8|NA|12|TRBJ1-1
ASSLAGGGTEAF
>TRBV7-2|NA|12|TRBJ1-1
ASSLGGGNTEAF
>TRBV5-5|NA|11|TRBJ1-2
ASSPGTAFGYT
>TRBV5-1|NA|11|TRBJ1-3
ASSLGQGNTIY
>TRBV5-1|NA|12|TRBJ1-3
ASSSQGVEDTIY
>TRBV19|NA|13|TRBJ1-2
ASSKDRALNYGYT
>TRBV7-2|NA|12|TRBJ2-7
ASSSTSGPYEQY
>TRBV19|NA|13|TRBJ1-2
ASSLTDRGPYGYT
>TRBV5-4|NA|13|TRBJ2-2
ASSLGTTNTGELF
>TRBV28|NA|10|TRBJ1-2
ASSWTIDGYT
>TRBV27|NA|13|TRBJ1-2
ASSFLGWGDYGYT
>TRBV5-1|NA|14|TRBJ2-4
ASSPTAGGPSNIQY
>TRBV18|NA|12|TRBJ1-5
ASSPSGTDQPQH
>TRBV2|once|11|TRBJ1-2
ASTGQGNYGYT
>TRBV6-5|NA|13|TRBJ1-5
ASSQTGNSNQPQH
>TRBV6-1|NA|12|TRBJ1-5
ASSEATGYQPQH
>TRBV19|NA|10|TRBJ1-2
ASRQDFYGYT
>TRBV5-1|NA|14|TRBJ2-1
ASSPEGRYSYNEQF
>TRBV10-3|NA|13|TRBJ2-2
AISRDSPSTGELF
>TRBV6-1|NA|12|TRBJ2-5
ASSEIRHGETQY
>TRBV9|NA|12|TRBJ1-1
ASSVRSLNTEAF
>TRBV18|NA|11|TRBJ1-1
ASSPLRDTEAF
>TRBV3-1/TRBV3-2|NA|14|TRBJ1-1
ASSLRLQGPSPEAF
>TRBV2|NA|14|TRBJ1-3
ASSEAPPTSGNTIY
>TRBV5-8|NA|14|TRBJ2-2
ASSGTDFPNTGELF
>TRBV24-1|NA|12|TRBJ1-6
ATSDGGYNSPLH
>TRBV12-1|NA|18|TRBJ2-3
ASSFRIVAGGPRRTDTQY
>TRBV30|few|14|TRBJ1-6
AWSSGVWSYNSPLH
>TRBV2|NA|13|TRBJ1-2
ASSGTGGGTSGYT
>TRBV7-6|NA|13|TRBJ1-3
ASSSVTDYGNTIY
>TRBV6-2/TRBV6-3|NA|13|TRBJ2-7
ASSYPGTLAYEQY
>TRBV27|few|12|TRBJ1-2
ASSLGQGGYGYT
>TRBV5-5|NA|14|TRBJ1-1
ASSVGQGLLNTEAF
>TRBV7-9|NA|12|TRBJ1-2
ASSPGPRMDGYT
>TRBV6-5|NA|14|TRBJ1-2
ASSYSRLAIDYGYT
>TRBV3-1/TRBV3-2|NA|14|TRBJ1-2
ASSPSPAQASYGYT
>TRBV6-5|NA|13|TRBJ1-2
ASKQQGAYNYGYT
>TRBV7-8|NA|11|TRBJ1-2
ASSLGGGEGYT